The present entry profiles one T cell receptor beta chain with its context. Its specificity is unknown. The data derive from a study of naive CD8 T cells in extremely preterm neonates. The study, taken as a whole, reports: iChao1 richness was lowest in preterm neonates, significantly versus all ages. CDR3 nucleotide sharing was around 2.8% in preterm, 0.4% to 0.45% term, 0.03% to 0.035% children, about 0.01% adults. Preterm infants showed shorter CDR3s, fewer N additions and less trimming than older groups.

V was pared by 4 bases and J by 2 bases, with 1 base of the junction left unmatched. The CDR3 has 15 residues. Germline V gene lookup returns CDR1 MGHRA and CDR2 YSYEKL. Some clones are missing from TCRdb's copy, which holds only in-frame ones; the method was immunoSEQ multiplex PCR. The data show around 25,000 clones, with about 87% seen just once and approximately 0.95% held by the top ten. Extremely preterm deliveries at about 22-27 weeks of gestation provided the preterm samples. Sorted cells: live naive CD8+ T cells, CD45RA+CCR7+, Annexin V-negative. The J gene is TRBJ2-3, the V gene TRBV4-1, with 12 bases identical to TRBD2. The sequence was collected from a boy who was born preterm. The specimen was naive CD8+ T cells from cord blood. For the CDR3, the DNA is TGCGCCAGCAGCCCTAGCGGGGGGGCCACAGATACGCAGTATTTT. Residues: CASSPSGGATDTQYF.